Listed here are 23 T cell receptor beta chains from one sample, sequenced in a study of T cells in Graves' hyperthyroidism and ophthalmopathy (dated by TCRdb to the late 2010s). Library method: multiplex PCR. The run used an Illumina HiSeq 2000. Amplification of TCR beta CDR3 regions was carried out from RNA transcripts. The TCR CDR3 was subjected to a first round of RT-PCR using the HTBI primer set and the Qiagen OneStep RT-PCR kit. TCRdb cleaned the public reads at Q25 with fastp, built clones with MiXCR and kept in-frame beta chains. CDR3 protein sequences are deduplicated, and each keeps its most common genes and DNA. Within this sample are hundreds of thousands of distinct CDR3 sequences, with approximately 40% of them counted one time only. Approximately 8.7% of the sample is in the top ten clones. The material sequenced was blood. The receptors originated from a man younger than 30 with Graves' hyperthyroidism.

This clonotype showed up just a few times. The chain has TRBV7-9 and TRBJ2-5; tentatively, D is TRBD2 (7 bases). The CDR3 runs 15 residues. V lost 1 base to trimming and J lost 3 bases, with 12 bases between them. CDR1 SEHNR and CDR2 FQNEAQ come from the germline V gene (reference sequence). CDR3 sequence (DNA): TGTGCCAGCAGCTTAGGCGGGGGCCAAGAAGAGACCCAGTACTTC. Its protein is CASSLGGGQEETQYF.

Comments on this clonotype: An end of the junction does not agree with germline; a read error may underlie this. This chain uses TRBV7-7 with TRBJ2-5, with 9 bases aligning to TRBD1. This CDR3 has 15 residues. Germline V gives CDR1 SSHAT, CDR2 FNYEAQ (reference sequence). CDR3 nucleotide sequence: TGTGCTAGCAGCAGCCTCGGGACAGGGATGGAGACCCAGTACTTC. It translates to CASSSLGTGMETQYF. Full variable domain (remainder filled in from reference TRBV7-7 and TRBJ2-5): GAGVSQSPRYKVTKRGQDVTLRCDPISSHATLYWYQQALGQGPEFLTYFNYEAQPDKSGLPSDRFSAERPEGSISTLTIQRTEQRDSAMYRCASSSLGTGMETQYFGPGTRLLVL.

This clonotype was seen at least ten times. This chain links TRBV12-3 or TRBV12-4 with TRBJ2-7; the D gene could be TRBD1 or TRBD2 (5 bases each). The length of the CDR3 is 13 residues. V was cut by 5 bases and J by 3 bases, with 11 bases left in between. CDR3 residues: CASSAGTVYEQYF. The CDR3 nucleotides are TGTGCCAGCAGTGCCGGGACGGTCTACGAGCAGTACTTC.

DNA of the CDR3: TGTGCCAGCAGCCCCTCGGAAAGTAACACTGAAGCTTTCTTT. Translated, it gives CASSPSESNTEAFF. The chain combines TRBV3-1 with TRBJ1-1; D unresolved. In germline, CDR1 is LGHDT, CDR2 YNNKEL (reference sequence). V lost 4 bases to trimming and J lost 2 bases, with 11 bases between them. This CDR3 comprises 14 residues.

This clonotype showed up just a few times. The V and J genes are TRBV6-6 and TRBJ2-7, with TRBD2 identical over 8 bases. V shed 2 bases and J 4 bases; nucleotides not matched to a gene: 10. Germline CDR1 is MNHNY and CDR2 is SVGAGI (reference sequence). CDR3 length: 16 amino acids. The CDR3 nucleotides read TGTGCCAGCAGTTACACTGTAGACGAGCGGGGGTACGAGCAGTACTTC. Translated, it gives CASSYTVDERGYEQYF.

In this sample, this clonotype turned up once. The CDR3 nucleotides are TGTGCCAGCAGCCTCCAGGGGGCTGCGGCCAACGTCCTGACTTTC. Protein sequence: CASSLQGAAANVLTF. The chain joins TRBV7-4 to TRBJ2-6; 8 nucleotides match TRBD1. Trimming at V came to 5 bases and at J to 6 bases, leaving 6 bases not matched to a gene. The germline V gene has CDR1 SGHVT and CDR2 SQSDAQ. The CDR3 has 15 residues. The full variable domain, in which reference TRBV7-4 and TRBJ2-6 provide the parts outside the CDR3, is GAGVSQSPRYKVAKRGRDVALRCDSISGHVTLYWYRQTLGQGSEVLTYSQSDAQRDKSGRPSGRFSAERPERSVSTLKIQRTEQGDSAVYLCASSLQGAAANVLTFGAGSRLTVL.

This chain uses TRBV5-1 with TRBJ1-2; weak D call: TRBD1 (6 bases). The V end was cut by 7 bases, the J end by 1 base, with 14 bases between. This CDR3 is built from 14 residues. Germline assignment: CDR1 SGHRS and CDR2 YFSETQ. The CDR3 region is CASGETGLNYGYTF. The CDR3 nucleotides are TGCGCCAGCGGTGAGACAGGCCTTAACTATGGCTACACCTTC. Supplemented by reference TRBV5-1 and TRBJ1-2, the full variable domain reads KAGVTQTPRYLIKTRGQQVTLSCSPISGHRSVSWYQQTPGQGLQFLFEYFSETQRNKGNFPGRFSGRQFSNSRSEMNVSTLELGDSALYLCASGETGLNYGYTFGSGTRLTVV.

CDR3 residues: CASSLDSGGTPYEQYF. The DNA of the CDR3 is TGTGCCAGCAGCTTAGATAGCGGGGGGACACCCTACGAGCAGTACTTC. The chain recombines TRBV7-2 with TRBJ2-7, with 10 bases aligning to TRBD2. Trimming at V came to 1 base and at J to 2 bases, leaving 5 bases not matched to a gene. Germline V gene data show CDR1 as SGHTA and CDR2 as FQGNSA. CDR3 length equals 16 residues.

This chain uses TRBV12-3 or TRBV12-4 with TRBJ2-2; 11 bases fit TRBD2. V lost 6 bases, J lost 5 bases, and 11 bases stayed unmatched. CDR3 length: 17 residues. The CDR3 protein is CASSLAPLAGGTGELFF. CDR3 coding DNA: TGTGCCAGCAGCTTGGCCCCGCTAGCGGGGGGTACCGGGGAGCTGTTTTTT.

Many counts were recorded for this clonotype. The chain couples TRBV2 to TRBJ2-7; D perhaps matches TRBD2 (6 bases). Germline CDR1 is SNHLY and CDR2 is FYNNEI. The CDR3 totals 15 residues. With 2 bases removed from V and 2 bases from J, the gap between germline ends came to 13 bases. The CDR3 sequence is CASSESVAVAYEQYF. In DNA form, the CDR3 reads TGTGCCAGCAGTGAATCGGTAGCGGTCGCCTACGAGCAGTACTTC.

Many counts were recorded for this clonotype. The chain recombines TRBV19 with TRBJ1-1; D is unresolved. With 3 bases removed from V and 2 bases from J, the gap between germline ends came to 7 bases. Germline CDR1 is LNHDA and CDR2 is SQIVND (reference sequence). The CDR3 runs 13 residues. For the CDR3, the DNA is TGTGCCAGTAGTATGGGAACTAACACTGAAGCTTTCTTT. Amino acids: CASSMGTNTEAFF. The entire variable domain, with the rest obtained from reference TRBV19 and TRBJ1-1, is as follows: DGGITQSPKYLFRKEGQNVTLSCEQNLNHDAMYWYRQDPGQGLRLIYYSQIVNDFQKGDIAEGYSVSREKKESFPLTVTSAQKNPTAFYLCASSMGTNTEAFFGQGTRLTVV.

This clonotype was detected many times. This rearrangement joins TRBV7-9 to TRBJ2-7, with D uncertain. CDR3 size: 11 residues. V lost 5 bases, J lost 7 bases, and 9 bases lay in between. The germline gives CDR1 SEHNR, CDR2 FQNEAQ (reference sequence). CDR3 loop: CASSQRSEQYF. CDR3 nucleotide sequence: TGTGCCAGCAGCCAGCGATCGGAGCAGTACTTC.

This clonotype was detected many times. The chain employs TRBV15 and TRBJ2-2; a weak D match, TRBD1 (6 bases). The CDR3 has 16 amino acids. Germline CDR1 is LNHNV and CDR2 is YYDKDF (reference sequence). Trimming left V 0 bases short and J 1 base short, with 9 bases between. The CDR3 sequence: CATSRDKQGNTGELFF. CDR3 coding DNA: TGTGCCACCAGCAGAGACAAACAGGGGAACACCGGGGAGCTGTTTTTT.

This clonotype was seen a few times. This chain uses TRBV20-1 with TRBJ1-5; D call uncertain. CDR1 is DFQATT and CDR2 is SNEGSKA in the germline V gene (reference sequence). This CDR3 is built from 14 residues. Trimming left V 2 bases short and J 0 bases short, with 8 bases between. DNA for the CDR3: TGCAGTGCTAGACGCGGCTATAGCAATCAGCCCCAGCATTTT. It encodes CSARRGYSNQPQHF.

Details on this clonotype: At one of its ends the junction is not consistent with the germline gene, which may arise from a read error. The chain links TRBV9 to TRBJ2-7; maybe TRBD1 (6 bases). Germline loops: CDR1 SGDLS, CDR2 YYNGEE. This CDR3 is built from 15 residues. CDR3 in DNA: TGTGTCAGCACCCCTCGTAACAGGGACGCCTACGAGCAGTACTTC. Translated, it gives CVSTPRNRDAYEQYF.

V is TRBV12-3 or TRBV12-4 and J is TRBJ1-1; D gene ambiguous. The CDR3 is made up of 14 amino acids. V was clipped by 6 bases and J by 9 bases, with 20 bases between them. Here the CDR3 DNA reads TGTGCCAGCAGCCAACCCCAGGCCCAGATGAAAGCTTTCTTT. Translated, it gives CASSQPQAQMKAFF.

This chain links TRBV11-3 with TRBJ1-4; D not resolved. Looked up from germline, CDR1 is SGHNT and CDR2 is YENEEA. CDR3 size: 14 residues. V gave up 5 bases and J gave up 7 bases, with 14 bases separating them. The CDR3 loop reads CASSQTPEGEKLFF. CDR3 sequence (DNA): TGTGCCAGCAGCCAGACGCCCGAGGGTGAAAAACTGTTTTTT.

The table lists this clonotype with many counts. Germline is not matched at one junction end, which may reflect a read error. This chain joins TRBV5-1 and TRBJ1-1; unclear D gene. The CDR3 extends over 12 amino acids. Per germline, CDR1 SGHRS and CDR2 YFSETQ. The CDR3 is CASSLGESEAFF. The CDR3 DNA follows: TGTGCCAGCAGCCTTGGAGAGTCTGAAGCTTTCTTT.

The sample holds a few counts of this clonotype. V and J are TRBV5-4 and TRBJ1-1; D possibly corresponds to TRBD1 (6 bases). This CDR3 is built from 16 residues. Per the germline V gene, CDR1 is SGHNT and CDR2 is YYREEE (reference sequence). Trimming removed 0 bases at V and 1 base at J, with 13 bases between. CDR3 residues: CASSLGPGAENTEAFF. CDR3 nucleotides: TGTGCCAGCAGCTTGGGTCCGGGGGCAGAGAACACTGAAGCTTTCTTT. The whole variable domain, filled in from reference TRBV5-4 and TRBJ1-1, reads ETGVTQSPTHLIKTRGQQVTLRCSSQSGHNTVSWYQQALGQGPQFIFQYYREEENGRGNFPPRFSGLQFPNYSSELNVNALELDDSALYLCASSLGPGAENTEAFFGQGTRLTVV.

This clonotype was seen many times. The gene calls are TRBV9 and TRBJ1-1; no clear D gene. V was trimmed by 5 bases and J by 1 base, leaving 9 bases between them. The CDR3 has 13 amino acids. The germline CDR1 and CDR2 sequences are SGDLS and YYNGEE. In DNA, the CDR3 is TGTGCCAGCAGGGCGTTGGGGAACACTGAAGCTTTCTTT. Encoded protein: CASRALGNTEAFF.

This clonotype came up many times. The chain uses TRBV6-5 and TRBJ1-5; no clear D. The germline gives CDR1 MNHEY, CDR2 SVGAGI. V lost 6 bases and J 1 base, leaving 7 bases between the germline ends. The CDR3 runs 13 residues. The CDR3 reads CASRTRSNQPQHF. The CDR3 region has the DNA TGTGCCAGCAGGACACGAAGCAATCAGCCCCAGCATTTT.

V usage is TRBV20-1 and J usage is TRBJ1-2; the D gene is possibly TRBD1 (6 bases). V was pared by 5 bases and J by 3 bases, with 10 bases between. This CDR3 comprises 12 residues. CDR1 and CDR2 from the germline V gene are DFQATT and SNEGSKA (reference sequence). CDR3 protein: CSASAGDYGYTF. The CDR3 nucleotides read TGCAGTGCTTCAGCAGGGGACTATGGCTACACCTTC.

This clonotype was found once. One base away lies a much larger clone, so this may be a sequencing read error. The chain is built from TRBV29-1 and TRBJ2-5, with D uncertain. This CDR3 has 10 amino acids. V was shortened by 5 bases and J by 4 bases, with 5 bases between the two germline ends. Germline V gives CDR1 SQVTM, CDR2 ANQGSEA. CDR3 nucleotides: TGCAGCGTTCCAGGAGAGACCCAGTACTTC. Protein sequence: CSVPGETQYF.